The clone carrying this TCR beta chain has a count of ten or more. The data originate from a study of T cells in Graves' hyperthyroidism and ophthalmopathy. This CDR3 region has 15 residues. Trimming took 7 bases from V and 0 from J; bases not matched to a gene: 6. Germline-derived CDR1 and CDR2 are SNHLY and FYNNEI. TCR beta CDR3 region amplification was performed from RNA transcripts. The HTBI primer set was used in a first-round RT-PCR of the TCR CDR3. MiXCR, run by TCRdb on the multiplex PCR reads, gives a single entry per CDR3 protein. The table records approximately 530,000 distinct CDR3 sequences, roughly 21% of them present only once.

This sequence was found in a man between 35 and 55 years old with Graves' ophthalmopathy. The specimen sequenced was blood. The chain employs TRBV2 and TRBJ2-1; 7 positions agree with TRBD2. CDR3 protein: CASTGGGSSYNEQFF. The DNA for the CDR3 is TGTGCCAGCACGGGGGGTGGGAGCTCCTACAATGAGCAGTTCTTC.